A single sample gave rise to the 28 T cell receptor beta chains below, sequenced in a study of control samples from healthy donors and cancer patients. Repertoires were generated with immunoSEQ multiplex PCR, while TCRdb's copy carries only in-frame clones and drops some. Found here are 140,000 to 150,000 clones, 93% of them singletons; the top ten hold under 7%. Sequencing was performed on blood. The source is a man aged 18-30 years in good health.

This clone was counted once. The rearrangement links TRBV18 to TRBJ1-2; D not resolved. Trimming removed 3 bases at V and 4 bases at J, with 18 bases between. Germline CDR1 reads KGHSH; CDR2 reads LQKENI. The CDR3 extends over 16 amino acids. CDR3 coding DNA: TGTGCCAGCTCACCGGGTTCAGGAGACCAAATCTATGGCTACACCTTC. Amino acids: CASSPGSGDQIYGYTF. Full variable domain (rest looked up from reference TRBV18 and TRBJ1-2): NAGVMQNPRHLVRRRGQEARLRCSPMKGHSHVYWYRQLPEEGLKFMVYLQKENIIDESGMPKERFSAEFPKEGPSILRIQQVVRGDSAAYFCASSPGSGDQIYGYTFGSGTRLTVV.

This rearrangement joins TRBV30 to TRBJ2-7; D is possibly TRBD2 (6 bases). CDR1 is GTSNPN, CDR2 SVGIG, per germline (reference sequence). Trimming pared 4 bases from V and 3 bases from J, leaving 16 bases between. CDR3 length: 14 amino acids. The CDR3 protein is CAWTVSRGYYEQYF. DNA of the CDR3: TGTGCCTGGACCGTTTCCCGGGGGTACTACGAGCAGTACTTC.

The chain links TRBV19 to TRBJ2-1, with D tentatively TRBD1 or TRBD2 (6 bases each). CDR1 LNHDA and CDR2 SQIVND come from the germline V gene (reference sequence). This CDR3 contains 15 residues. V gave up 6 bases and J gave up 0 bases, with 12 bases separating them. Here the CDR3 reads CASRLGGGSYNEQFF. The CDR3 nucleotides read TGTGCCAGTAGGCTGGGGGGCGGCTCCTACAATGAGCAGTTCTTC.

The rearrangement joins TRBV4-2 to TRBJ2-7; 7 bases agree with TRBD1. This CDR3 comprises 15 residues. The trim removed 3 bases at V and 2 bases at J, leaving 7 bases unmatched. Germline-derived CDR1 and CDR2 are LGHNA and YNFKEQ. The CDR3 bases are TGTGCCAGCAGCCACACAACAGGGGACACCTACGAGCAGTACTTC. Translating it yields CASSHTTGDTYEQYF.

The genes are TRBV5-1 and TRBJ2-7; 8 bases line up with TRBD1. Germline loops: CDR1 SGHRS, CDR2 YFSETQ. V lost 0 bases and J lost 2; bases outside the gene matches: 4. CDR3 length equals 15 residues. Written as DNA, the CDR3 is TGCGCCAGCAGCTTGGTCGGGACAGGTCCCTACGAGCAGTACTTC. This sequence encodes CASSLVGTGPYEQYF.

The rearrangement joins TRBV13 to TRBJ2-5, with 8 bases matching TRBD1. V shed 0 bases and J 5 bases; nucleotides not matched to a gene: 5. The CDR3 covers 15 residues. Germline-derived CDR1 and CDR2 are PRHDT and FYEKMQ (reference sequence). CDR3 loop: CASSLGRAGGETQYF. In nucleotides, the CDR3 is TGTGCCAGCAGCTTAGGCCGGGCAGGGGGCGAGACCCAGTACTTC.

This chain joins TRBV6-2 or TRBV6-3 and TRBJ2-3; D could derive from TRBD1 or TRBD2 (5 bases each). Germline CDR1 and CDR2: MNHEY and SVGEGT. This CDR3 is built from 16 residues. Trimming took 6 bases from V and 4 from J, leaving 20 bases between them. DNA of the CDR3: TGTGCCAGCAGCTGGGGGTCCCTGGCCCCCCCAGATACGCAGTATTTT. Protein product: CASSWGSLAPPDTQYF.

This clone appeared a single time. The rearrangement uses TRBV21-1 and TRBJ2-1; the D segment call TRBD1 is taken from the table without a DNA check. TRBV21-1 counts as a pseudogene. This CDR3 spans 17 amino acids. CDR3: CASSNKKTGQISNEQFF. CDR3 in DNA: TGTGCCAGCAGCAACAAGAAAACGGGACAGATAAGCAATGAGCAGTTCTTC.

This chain connects TRBV6-6 to TRBJ1-2; maybe TRBD1 (5 bases). CDR1 and CDR2 (germline): MNHNY, SVGAGI (reference sequence). Trimming removed 1 base from V and 8 bases from J, with 20 bases in between. There are 16 residues in the CDR3. This CDR3 reads CASSYWALTELSGYTF. The CDR3 DNA sequence: TGTGCCAGCAGTTACTGGGCCCTGACAGAACTTAGCGGCTACACCTTC.

V and J are TRBV11-2 and TRBJ2-7, with D possibly matching TRBD2 (6 bases). This CDR3 contains 13 residues. Per germline, CDR1 SGHAT and CDR2 FQNNGV. V lost 4 bases to trimming and J lost 3 bases, with 10 bases between them. This CDR3 reads CASSSGLYYEQYF. The CDR3 DNA reads as TGTGCCAGCAGCTCGGGACTGTACTACGAGCAGTACTTC.

V gene TRBV19 combines with J gene TRBJ2-1; D not certain. This CDR3 has 14 residues. Trimming shortened V by 3 bases and J by 4 bases, and 10 bases separated the two germline ends. CDR1 is LNHDA and CDR2 is SQIVND in the germline V gene (reference sequence). As DNA, the CDR3 is TGTGCCAGTAGTATCCCGGATGGGTACAATGAGCAGTTCTTC. This codes for CASSIPDGYNEQFF.

The V gene is TRBV28, the J gene TRBJ1-1; unclear D gene. V lost 3 bases and J 5 bases, leaving 10 bases between the germline ends. This CDR3 is built from 13 residues. The germline V gene encodes CDR1 MDHEN and CDR2 SYDVKM. The CDR3 loop reads CASSFLGLTEAFF. In nucleotides, the CDR3 is TGTGCCAGCAGTTTTCTGGGGTTAACTGAAGCTTTCTTT.

The V gene is TRBV14, the J gene TRBJ1-1, with 7 bases that match TRBD1. V trimming: 4 bases; J trimming: 6 bases; junction bases outside the gene matches: 17. The CDR3 is 17 amino acids. The germline CDR1 and CDR2 sequences are SGHDN and FVKESK. CDR3 DNA sequence: TGTGCCAGCAGCCCAGGCAGGGGGTATGGGGTGGAAGCTGAAGCTTTCTTT. Residues: CASSPGRGYGVEAEAFF.

The chain employs TRBV11-2 and TRBJ2-1; 10 positions match TRBD1. Germline V lookup: CDR1 SGHAT, CDR2 FQNNGV. The CDR3 has 15 residues. With 5 bases clipped from V and 3 bases from J, the junction kept 4 bases outside the gene matches. Here the CDR3 DNA reads TGTGCCAGCAGCACGACAGGGGGCTTCTACAATGAGCAGTTCTTC. Protein sequence: CASSTTGGFYNEQFF.

The CDR3 DNA is TGTGCCAGCAGTTTAATTATCTACGAGCAGTACTTC. Amino acids: CASSLIIYEQYF. The chain joins TRBV28 to TRBJ2-7; D is uncertain. The CDR3 length is 12 residues. Germline values: CDR1 MDHEN, CDR2 SYDVKM. V gave up 2 bases and J gave up 3 bases, with 5 bases separating them.

This clone was seen once. The chain is built from TRBV11-1 and TRBJ1-2; unclear D gene. This CDR3 has 13 residues. Trimming removed 6 bases at V and 4 bases at J, with 12 bases between. Germline CDR1 reads SGHAT; CDR2 reads FQDESV (reference sequence). DNA for the CDR3: TGTGCCAGCAGTTCTGGACGGATCTATGGCTACACCTTC. The encoded protein is CASSSGRIYGYTF.

The chain links TRBV7-8 to TRBJ1-4; possible D gene TRBD1, 5 bases. The germline V gene has CDR1 SGHVS and CDR2 FQNEAQ. V lost 2 bases and J 5 bases, leaving 12 bases between the germline ends. The CDR3 is made up of 15 amino acids. The CDR3 loop reads CASSLRRQLNEKLFF. The CDR3 DNA reads as TGTGCCAGCAGCTTACGGCGACAGTTGAATGAAAAACTGTTTTTT.

This chain links TRBV27 with TRBJ2-2; D not certain. The CDR3 is made up of 12 amino acids. Trimming removed 1 base at V and 7 bases at J, with 4 bases between. Germline V gives CDR1 MNHEY, CDR2 SMNVEV (reference sequence). The CDR3 here is CASSLLGGELFF. For the CDR3, the DNA is TGTGCCAGCAGTTTATTAGGCGGGGAGCTGTTTTTT.

The V gene is TRBV9, the J gene TRBJ2-3; no reliable D call. The CDR3 runs to 15 residues. The ends were cut back, 0 bases at V and 2 bases at J, with 10 bases in the middle. Germline CDR1 reads SGDLS; CDR2 reads YYNGEE. The CDR3 loop is CASSVGGRATDTQYF. CDR3 DNA: TGTGCCAGCAGCGTAGGGGGTCGGGCCACAGATACGCAGTATTTT.

In DNA, the CDR3 is TGTGCCAGCAGTTACAAGGGACTAGCGGGGGAGGATACGCAGTATTTT. Protein sequence: CASSYKGLAGEDTQYF. This chain links TRBV6-5 with TRBJ2-3, with TRBD2 identical over 14 bases. The CDR3 consists of 16 residues. V was pared by 2 bases and J by 6 bases, with 4 bases of the junction left unmatched. Germline V lookup: CDR1 MNHEY, CDR2 SVGAGI.

This chain uses TRBV5-1 with TRBJ2-4, with D perhaps TRBD2 (5 bases). The CDR3 has 20 amino acids. Trimming cost V 6 bases and J 0 bases, with 28 bases left between them. Germline-derived CDR1 and CDR2 are SGHRS and YFSETQ. The CDR3 region is CASIGNLNLRPCLAKNIQYF. The CDR3 DNA is TGCGCCAGCATCGGGAATCTCAATCTCAGACCATGCTTAGCCAAAAACATTCAGTACTTC.

The chain carries TRBV4-1 and TRBJ2-2; 8 nucleotides line up with TRBD1. J was trimmed by 2 bases and V by 8 bases; bases with no gene match: 13. Germline CDR1 is MGHRA and CDR2 is YSYEKL. The CDR3 covers 17 residues. The CDR3 region has the DNA TGCGCCAGCGCCCTCAGACTGGGACAGGTCAACACCGGGGAGCTGTTTTTT. Encoded protein: CASALRLGQVNTGELFF.

V gene TRBV7-2 combines with J gene TRBJ2-2; 7 bases align to TRBD1. The germline CDR1 and CDR2 sequences are SGHTA and FQGNSA. This CDR3 spans 17 amino acids. With V trimmed by 6 bases and J by 3 bases, 13 bases remained unmatched. DNA for the CDR3: TGTGCCAGCAGTTTATGGTTTTCCGGGACAGACACCGGGGAGCTGTTTTTT. Amino acids: CASSLWFSGTDTGELFF.

The V call is TRBV6-2 or TRBV6-3, the J call TRBJ1-4; tentative D call: TRBD1 (6 bases). This CDR3 is 13 amino acids long. CDR1 is MNHEY, CDR2 SVGEGT, per germline. V was pared by 0 bases and J by 13 bases, with 12 bases between. Here the CDR3 reads CASSYSRGQLLFF. Here the CDR3 DNA reads TGTGCCAGCAGTTACTCCCGAGGACAGTTACTGTTTTTT.

The chain joins TRBV6-5 to TRBJ1-1, with unresolved D. V dropped 6 bases and J dropped 0 bases, with 11 bases sitting between them. The germline gives CDR1 MNHEY, CDR2 SVGAGI. The CDR3 is 14 amino acids. In DNA form, the CDR3 reads TGTGCCAGCAGCGACTGGACCATGAACACTGAAGCTTTCTTT. This gives the protein CASSDWTMNTEAFF.

This sequence joins TRBV20-1 and TRBJ1-5; TRBD1 matches at 7 bases. The CDR3 length is 18 residues. V was clipped by 3 bases and J by 7 bases; unmatched bases: 21. Germline V gene sequence: CDR1 DFQATT, CDR2 SNEGSKA (reference sequence). The CDR3 spells CSASKVTGFSRWDQPQHF. CDR3 bases: TGCAGTGCTAGTAAGGTGACAGGGTTTTCGCGTTGGGACCAGCCCCAGCATTTT.

The chain links TRBV11-2 to TRBJ2-2, with D possibly matching TRBD2 (6 bases). The CDR3 is made up of 17 amino acids. Germline V CDR1 and CDR2: SGHAT, FQNNGV. V lost 0 bases to trimming and J lost 0 bases, with 11 bases between them. CDR3 region: CASSLEIRGSNTGELFF. The CDR3 DNA is TGTGCCAGCAGCTTAGAGATCCGGGGGTCGAACACCGGGGAGCTGTTTTTT.

This clone appeared a single time. The chain uses TRBV5-8 and TRBJ1-2, with a weak D call TRBD1 (5 bases). Trimming took 1 base from V and 4 from J, leaving 14 bases between them. Germline V gene lookup returns CDR1 SGHTS and CDR2 YDEGEE. The CDR3 is 15 residues long. This CDR3 is CASSLMRGDGYGYTF. DNA of the CDR3: TGTGCCAGCAGCTTGATGAGGGGTGACGGCTATGGCTACACCTTC.